The 8 T cell receptor beta chains given below trace back to one sample, sequenced in a study of chemoradiotherapy in HPV16-positive cancers (dated by TCRdb to 2021 to 2024). The library was prepared using the immunoSEQ multiplex PCR assay. TCRdb limited this immuneACCESS table to in-frame rearrangements with V and J called. A share of clones is missing; checked studies link under half to unresolved V genes, and the rest is unexplained. This sample gives around 29,000 clones in total; over 90% of them show up just once. The ten most abundant clones make up roughly 17% of the sample. The starting material was blood, obtained from a patient who underwent chemoradiotherapy. These receptor sequences come from a human donor with HPV-associated anogenital cancer.

The rearrangement links TRBV7-2 to TRBJ1-2; D might be TRBD1 (5 bases). Germline values: CDR1 SGHTA, CDR2 FQGNSA. CDR3 size: 13 residues. Trimming removed 1 base at V and 8 bases at J, with 11 bases between. The DNA for the CDR3 is TGTGCCAGCAGCTTAGAACCAGGGCTAGGCTACACCTTC. As protein: CASSLEPGLGYTF.

The chain couples TRBV6-4 to TRBJ2-1, with D unclear. Deletions cut 5 bases from V and 7 bases from J, with 15 bases between. Germline V gene data show CDR1 as MRHNA and CDR2 as SNTAGT. This CDR3 region has 14 residues. DNA for the CDR3: TGTGCCAGCAGTCTCGAGTGGGCTCGGAATGAGCAGTTCTTC. Amino acid sequence: CASSLEWARNEQFF.

This sequence joins TRBV5-1 and TRBJ2-3; D ambiguous. The V end lost 2 bases, the J end lost 4 bases, and 5 bases lay between the germline ends. In germline, CDR1 is SGHRS, CDR2 YFSETQ. This CDR3 contains 12 residues. CDR3 sequence reads: CASSFNADTQYF. The DNA for the CDR3 is TGCGCCAGCAGCTTTAACGCAGATACGCAGTATTTT.

The V and J genes are TRBV5-1 and TRBJ2-2; 9 bases line up with TRBD2. This CDR3 contains 16 residues. Germline V gene sequence: CDR1 SGHRS, CDR2 YFSETQ. V lost 0 bases to trimming and J lost 7 bases; unmatched junction nucleotides: 7. As DNA, the CDR3 is TGCGCCAGCAGCTTGGTTAGCGGGGGAAGGATCGGGGAGCTGTTTTTT. Translated: CASSLVSGGRIGELFF.

V and J are TRBV28 and TRBJ1-2, with no clear D. Germline lookup yields CDR1 MDHEN and CDR2 SYDVKM. Deletions cut 2 bases from V and 0 bases from J, with 4 bases between. The CDR3 sequence is 13 residues long. The CDR3 is CASSLESNYGYTF. CDR3 DNA sequence: TGTGCCAGCAGTTTAGAGTCTAACTATGGCTACACCTTC.

There are a few counts of this clone. CDR3 sequence reads: CASSWTGNTEAFF. The DNA of the CDR3 is TGTGCCAGCAGTTGGACAGGGAACACTGAAGCTTTCTTT. The V call is TRBV7-9, the J call TRBJ1-1; TRBD1 aligns across 7 bases. Germline V lookup: CDR1 SEHNR, CDR2 FQNEAQ (reference sequence). This CDR3 spans 13 amino acids. The ends lost 6 bases at V and 1 base at J; junction bases unmatched: 2.

The chain uses TRBV18 and TRBJ1-1, with 10 bases that match TRBD1. The CDR3 is 22 amino acids. J lost 5 bases, V lost 3 bases, and 27 bases had no gene match. Germline CDR1 reads KGHSH; CDR2 reads LQKENI. CDR3: CASSPFFRSKTGGWGVMTEAFF. In DNA form, the CDR3 reads TGTGCCAGCTCACCCTTCTTCCGGTCAAAGACAGGGGGCTGGGGAGTGATGACTGAAGCTTTCTTT.

The CDR3 DNA is TGTGCCAGCAGCTCCGGACTAGCGGGAACCACAGATACGCAGTATTTT. This gives the protein CASSSGLAGTTDTQYF. The chain carries TRBV5-4 and TRBJ2-3; 12 positions match TRBD2. Looked up from germline, CDR1 is SGHNT and CDR2 is YYREEE (reference sequence). Trimming took 3 bases from V and 2 from J; bases not matched to a gene: 4. The CDR3 sequence is 16 residues long.